Each of the 25 T cell receptor beta chains below was sequenced from the same sample in a study of T-cell reconstitution after alpha-beta-depleted transplantation in children. Using unique molecular identifiers, the investigators prepared the TCRbeta library. TCRdb independently ran MiXCR on the PCR reads; one entry per CDR3 protein. The profile covers about 340,000 distinct CDR3 sequences, with over 9% appearing a single time and 2% to 2.5% taken by the ten largest. The material sequenced was PBMCs from the stem cell graft donor, taken from the stem cell graft. The receptors shown here come from a human donor who donated a stem cell graft to a child with acute lymphoblastic leukemia.

This clonotype was seen ten or more times. V usage is TRBV4-1 and J usage is TRBJ1-5, with no clear D. V lost 2 bases and J 3 bases, leaving 5 bases between the germline ends. The CDR3 consists of 13 residues. Germline assignment: CDR1 MGHRA and CDR2 YSYEKL. CDR3 amino acids: CASSQWLNQPQHF. DNA for the CDR3: TGCGCCAGCAGCCAATGGCTCAATCAGCCCCAGCATTTT.

The table lists this clonotype with a few counts. The rearrangement joins TRBV25-1 to TRBJ1-2; 7 nucleotides match TRBD1. With V trimmed by 2 bases and J by 3 bases, 3 bases remained unmatched. This CDR3 comprises 14 residues. The germline V gene has CDR1 MGHDK and CDR2 SYGVNS. CDR3 amino acids: CASSEDRVYYGYTF. In DNA form, the CDR3 reads TGTGCCAGCAGTGAAGACAGGGTTTACTATGGCTACACCTTC.

This clonotype was found many times. V usage is TRBV4-3 and J usage is TRBJ2-7; tentative D call: TRBD2 (6 bases). Germline V gives CDR1 LGHNA, CDR2 YSLEER. The CDR3 is 16 amino acids. Deletions cut 0 bases from V and 2 bases from J, with 14 bases between. The CDR3 nucleotides are TGCGCCAGCAGCCAAGAGGTTCTGGGAGGCGCCTACGAGCAGTACTTC. It specifies CASSQEVLGGAYEQYF.

This clonotype showed up many times. The V call is TRBV5-1, the J call TRBJ2-3; D possibly matches TRBD1 or TRBD2 (5 bases each). CDR1 SGHRS and CDR2 YFSETQ come from the germline V gene. This CDR3 is built from 14 residues. V was pared by 4 bases and J by 3 bases, with 12 bases between. The CDR3: CASSKGPATDTQYF. The CDR3 region has the DNA TGCGCCAGCAGCAAGGGACCGGCGACAGATACGCAGTATTTT.

This clonotype has ten or more counts. V is TRBV28 and J is TRBJ1-6; D possibly corresponds to TRBD1 (5 bases). Germline CDR1 reads MDHEN; CDR2 reads SYDVKM. The CDR3 runs to 18 residues. V shed 4 bases and J shed 0 bases, with 16 bases lying between them. CDR3 nucleotides: TGTGCCAGCAGTTCGCCAAGGGACGGATACTCCTATAATTCACCCCTCCACTTT. Its protein is CASSSPRDGYSYNSPLHF.

The chain recombines TRBV29-1 with TRBJ2-7, with D possibly TRBD2 on 5 matching bases. CDR3 size: 10 residues. The V and J ends lost 4 bases and 5 bases respectively, with 6 bases between them. Germline V gene lookup returns CDR1 SQVTM and CDR2 ANQGSEA. The CDR3 nucleotides are TGCAGCGTTGTGGAGGACGAGCAGTACTTC. This translates into CSVVEDEQYF.

This sequence joins TRBV5-1 and TRBJ2-1; TRBD2 aligns across 11 bases. The V and J ends lost 4 bases and 5 bases, in that order; junction bases with no gene match: 8. Per the germline V gene, CDR1 is SGHRS and CDR2 is YFSETQ. The CDR3 is 16 amino acids. The chain's CDR3 is CASSPQLAGEDNEQFF. CDR3 nucleotides: TGCGCCAGCAGCCCACAACTAGCGGGAGAGGACAATGAGCAGTTCTTC.

This chain uses TRBV5-1 with TRBJ1-1; 8 bases align to TRBD1. V lost 6 bases and J lost 5; bases outside the gene matches: 9. CDR3 size: 14 residues. Germline CDR1 and CDR2: SGHRS and YFSETQ. Here the CDR3 reads CASTRTGIRTEAFF. The CDR3 region has the DNA TGCGCCAGCACCCGGACAGGGATAAGAACTGAAGCTTTCTTT.

The CDR3 spells CASSLGSSGRTETQYF. The CDR3 DNA sequence: TGCGCCAGCAGCTTGGGATCTAGCGGGAGGACGGAGACCCAGTACTTC. The chain joins TRBV5-1 to TRBJ2-5, with TRBD2 identical over 11 bases. The CDR3 is made up of 16 amino acids. Germline CDR1 and CDR2: SGHRS and YFSETQ. Trimming cost V 0 bases and J 5 bases; bases outside gene matches: 6.

The chain is built from TRBV20-1 and TRBJ1-5, with D uncertain. The CDR3 spans 13 residues. The germline V gene has CDR1 DFQATT and CDR2 SNEGSKA (reference sequence). Between the trimmed V and J ends, which lost 6 bases and 4 bases, there was a span of 13 bases. Here the CDR3 reads CSAQTDRNQPQHF. The CDR3 region has the DNA TGCAGTGCACAGACGGACCGAAATCAGCCCCAGCATTTT.

This clonotype was found a few times. The chain joins TRBV7-9 to TRBJ2-7; 8 bases line up with TRBD1. Trimming removed 6 bases from V and 7 bases from J; junction bases left unmatched: 11. Germline values: CDR1 SEHNR, CDR2 FQNEAQ (reference sequence). CDR3 size: 14 residues. The CDR3 DNA reads TGTGCCAGCAGGGGCGGGACAGGACCTCTGGAGCAGTACTTC. Its protein is CASRGGTGPLEQYF.

The gene calls are TRBV20-1 and TRBJ2-1; D remains ambiguous. The CDR3 is 13 amino acids. Germline CDR1 and CDR2: DFQATT and SNEGSKA (reference sequence). V lost 3 bases and J 10 bases, leaving 16 bases between the germline ends. Here the CDR3 reads CSARPLAVGEQFF. Here the CDR3 DNA reads TGCAGTGCTAGGCCCTTGGCGGTAGGGGAGCAGTTCTTC.

V gene TRBV7-3 combines with J gene TRBJ2-1; 7 nucleotides align to TRBD2. CDR1 is SGHTA, CDR2 FQGTGA, per germline. V shed 0 bases and J 10 bases; nucleotides not matched to a gene: 3. The CDR3 extends over 13 amino acids. Here the CDR3 reads CASSLTLAREQFF. The CDR3 bases are TGTGCCAGCAGCTTAACACTAGCGCGAGAGCAGTTCTTC.

In this sample, this clonotype turned up once. CDR3 protein: CAFSPIPPGQGREKLFF. The CDR3 DNA sequence: TGTGCCTTCAGTCCGATTCCCCCGGGACAGGGGAGGGAAAAACTGTTTTTT. The chain recombines TRBV12-3 or TRBV12-4 with TRBJ1-4; 10 positions match TRBD1. J gave up 8 bases and V 11 bases, and 20 bases lay outside the gene matches. There are 17 residues in the CDR3.

The chain carries TRBV7-9 and TRBJ2-5; D might be TRBD1 (5 bases). CDR3 length: 12 amino acids. CDR1 is SEHNR, CDR2 FQNEAQ, per germline (reference sequence). V dropped 8 bases and J dropped 4 bases, with 11 bases sitting between them. The CDR3 loop reads CASSKGPETQYF. Written as DNA, the CDR3 is TGTGCCAGCTCCAAGGGGCCAGAGACCCAGTACTTC.

This chain connects TRBV10-3 to TRBJ2-7, with TRBD2 matching 7 bases. Germline values: CDR1 ENHRY, CDR2 SYGVKD. V dropped 9 bases and J dropped 4; count of bases not matched to a gene: 3. This CDR3 spans 11 amino acids. The CDR3 nucleotides are TGTGCCATGGGGACTACATACGAGCAGTACTTC. Amino acids: CAMGTTYEQYF.

There are many counts of this clonotype. The chain is built from TRBV20-1 and TRBJ1-5; D might be TRBD1 (5 bases). This CDR3 is built from 15 residues. Germline V gene lookup returns CDR1 DFQATT and CDR2 SNEGSKA (reference sequence). V lost 0 bases, J lost 7 bases, and 16 bases lay in between. CDR3 DNA: TGCAGTGCTAGAGAAACCCAGGGAGTGGGGCAGCCCCAGCATTTT. Translated: CSARETQGVGQPQHF.

The rearrangement links TRBV4-1 to TRBJ2-7, with D perhaps TRBD1 or TRBD2 (6 bases each). Trimming shortened V by 3 bases and J by 1 base, and 19 bases separated the two germline ends. CDR3 length: 17 amino acids. Germline CDR1 and CDR2: MGHRA and YSYEKL. CDR3 region: CASSQTLGGGNSYEQYF. The CDR3 bases are TGCGCCAGCAGCCAGACCCTGGGGGGCGGGAATTCCTACGAGCAGTACTTC.

On this clonotype: A much larger clone lies one base from this, so it may be a read error. The CDR3 DNA follows: TGTGCCACCAGTTCTACAGGGGTCCCGTATCCGGAGACCCAGTACTTC. Protein: CATSSTGVPYPETQYF. The rearrangement uses TRBV12-3 or TRBV12-4 and TRBJ2-5; 7 positions agree with TRBD1. This CDR3 is built from 16 residues.

A few counts support this clonotype. The chain employs TRBV19 and TRBJ2-7; D uncertain. CDR1 and CDR2 from the germline V gene are LNHDA and SQIVND (reference sequence). The V and J ends lost 4 bases and 8 bases respectively, with 9 bases between them. CDR3 length: 11 residues. CDR3 region: CASSTRQKQYF. The CDR3 nucleotides are TGTGCCAGTAGTACCCGACAAAAGCAGTACTTC.

The rearrangement joins TRBV6-2 or TRBV6-3 to TRBJ2-7; 7 bases fit TRBD1. Germline assignment: CDR1 MNHEY and CDR2 SVGEGT. The CDR3 totals 14 residues. J was trimmed by 7 bases and V by 5 bases; bases with no gene match: 11. For the CDR3, the DNA is TGTGCCAGCAGTAAGGACAGGACAACATTAGAGCAGTACTTC. This encodes CASSKDRTTLEQYF.

This clonotype has a count of ten or more. The chain has TRBV28 and TRBJ2-3; TRBD2 matches 15 bases. CDR1 and CDR2 (germline): MDHEN, SYDVKM. Trimming at V came to 6 bases and at J to 2 bases, leaving 9 bases not matched to a gene. This CDR3 contains 18 residues. The CDR3: CASSMEGLAGGHTDTQYF. The CDR3 DNA reads as TGTGCCAGCAGCATGGAGGGACTAGCGGGGGGCCACACAGATACGCAGTATTTT.

There are a few counts of this clonotype. The rearrangement uses TRBV12-3 or TRBV12-4 and TRBJ2-7; D may be TRBD1 or TRBD2 (6 bases each). This CDR3 has 15 residues. V was clipped by 6 bases and J by 4 bases, with 19 bases between them. Written as DNA, the CDR3 is TGTGCCAGCAGGTGGGGGGCTACATCGTTATACGAGCAGTACTTC. Translated: CASRWGATSLYEQYF.

The V call is TRBV4-1, the J call TRBJ1-4; D may be TRBD1 (5 bases). V gave up 1 base and J gave up 8 bases, with 14 bases separating them. The CDR3 consists of 15 residues. CDR1 and CDR2 from the germline V gene are MGHRA and YSYEKL. CDR3 in amino acids: CASSQALRVREKLFF. The CDR3 region has the DNA TGCGCCAGCAGCCAAGCGCTCAGGGTTAGGGAAAAACTGTTTTTT.

A remark on this clonotype: A clone one base away is much larger, so this may be a read error. The J gene is TRBJ2-7, the V gene TRBV5-1; 7 nucleotides line up with TRBD1. The CDR3 has 15 amino acids. Germline assignment: CDR1 SGHRS and CDR2 YFSETQ. The CDR3 sequence: CASSLGQESSYDQYF. The CDR3, as DNA: TGCGCCAGCAGCCTAGGACAGGAGAGCTCCTACGACCAGTACTTC.